The following is a TCR beta chain sequence with its context. Its antigen is not identified. The sample is drawn from a study of OX40 agonist ivuxolimab in advanced cancers. Study results and limitations: No antigen was identified for the clonally expanded peripheral T cells.

Some clones are missing from TCRdb's copy, which holds only in-frame ones; the method was immunoSEQ multiplex PCR. This table holds more than 9,000 clones, approximately 62% found once. The TCR originated in an adult with an advanced solid tumor such as melanoma, head and neck, liver or kidney cancer. The sample was CD4+ or CD8+ T cells sorted from blood, taken in a trial of the OX40 agonist ivuxolimab.

CDR3 sequence (DNA): TGTGCCAGCAGGCGAACCGGGACTAACACCGGGGAGCTGTTTTTT. It translates to CASRRTGTNTGELFF. This chain connects TRBV7-9 to TRBJ2-2; TRBD2 is a possible D gene (6 bases). The germline V gene encodes CDR1 SEHNR and CDR2 FQNEAQ (reference sequence). The CDR3 contains 15 residues. With 6 bases removed from V and 2 bases from J, the gap between germline ends came to 13 bases.